What follows are 19 T cell receptor beta chains derived from one specimen sequenced in a study of blood T cell repertoires in COVID-19. The protocol was immunoSEQ multiplex PCR, while the TCRdb copy is restricted to in-frame clones and leaves out a portion. This repertoire shows about 300,000 clones, roughly 89% found once; its top ten account for around 4.5%. Specimen: PBMCs or T cells enriched from blood (not recorded which). Source of these receptors: a woman aged 18 to 35 with acute COVID-19.

The chain carries TRBV24-1 and TRBJ2-1; D is perhaps TRBD1 (5 bases). The V and J ends lost 4 bases and 4 bases respectively, with 13 bases between them. Per germline, CDR1 KGHDR and CDR2 SFDVKD. This CDR3 contains 15 residues. The CDR3 nucleotides read TGTGCCACCAGTGACCCCAGGGCTGGATACAATGAGCAGTTCTTC. Translated: CATSDPRAGYNEQFF.

The J gene is TRBJ1-2, the V gene TRBV5-4, with D perhaps TRBD1 (5 bases). Trimming took 6 bases from V and 7 from J, leaving 16 bases between them. The CDR3 has 13 amino acids. CDR1 and CDR2 from the germline V gene are SGHNT and YYREEE (reference sequence). The CDR3 nucleotides are TGTGCCAGCACAGGGAGGGAGCGGGGTGGCTACACCTTC. This sequence encodes CASTGRERGGYTF.

The genes are TRBV6-1 and TRBJ1-1; 8 nucleotides line up with TRBD1. The CDR3 extends over 14 amino acids. The V gene end was trimmed by 3 bases and the J gene end by 7 bases; junction bases not matched to a gene: 7. Per germline, CDR1 MNHNS and CDR2 SASEGT. CDR3 region: CASSDIGTGSEAFF. CDR3 DNA sequence: TGTGCCAGCAGTGACATAGGGACAGGAAGTGAAGCTTTCTTT.

The rearrangement uses TRBV2 and TRBJ1-2, with 8 bases lining up with TRBD1. V shed 4 bases, J shed 2 bases, and the junction held 3 bases outside the gene matches. Germline V gene sequence: CDR1 SNHLY, CDR2 FYNNEI. The length of the CDR3 is 14 residues. CDR3 region: CASSGGQENYGYTF. The CDR3 DNA sequence: TGTGCCAGCAGTGGGGGACAGGAGAACTATGGCTACACCTTC.

This chain links TRBV4-1 with TRBJ2-5; 11 nucleotides agree with TRBD2. This CDR3 comprises 16 residues. Trimming removed 0 bases from V and 4 bases from J; junction bases left unmatched: 4. The germline CDR1 and CDR2 sequences are MGHRA and YSYEKL. The CDR3 is CASSQDGLAGGETQYF. The CDR3 nucleotides are TGCGCCAGCAGCCAAGATGGGCTAGCGGGAGGAGAGACCCAGTACTTC.

The chain combines TRBV6-5 with TRBJ1-1, with unresolved D. V lost 4 bases, J lost 1 base, and 13 bases lay in between. This CDR3 has 15 residues. In germline, CDR1 is MNHEY, CDR2 SVGAGI. CDR3 sequence: CASSSPGFRNTEAFF. In DNA, the CDR3 is TGTGCCAGCAGTTCGCCGGGGTTTAGGAACACTGAAGCTTTCTTT.

The V call is TRBV7-9, the J call TRBJ1-6, with 8 bases that match TRBD1. The V gene end was trimmed by 3 bases and the J gene end by 7 bases; junction bases not matched to a gene: 5. CDR1 and CDR2 from the germline V gene are SEHNR and FQNEAQ (reference sequence). The CDR3 runs 15 residues. The CDR3 spells CASSFGQGLNSPLHF. In nucleotides, the CDR3 is TGTGCCAGCAGCTTCGGACAGGGACTGAATTCACCCCTCCACTTT.

The table lists this clone with a count of one. V is TRBV29-1 and J is TRBJ1-4, with TRBD1 identical over 10 bases. Per germline, CDR1 SQVTM and CDR2 ANQGSEA. This CDR3 is built from 15 residues. V was clipped by 5 bases and J by 6 bases; unmatched bases: 9. Here the CDR3 DNA reads TGCAGCGTTTTATTGTGGGGGACAGGGGATGAAAAACTGTTTTTT. This gives the protein CSVLLWGTGDEKLFF.

The chain combines TRBV4-2 with TRBJ1-3, with a possible D match to TRBD1 (6 bases). Between the trimmed V and J ends, which lost 0 bases and 0 bases, there was a span of 6 bases. This CDR3 has 15 residues. The germline V gene encodes CDR1 LGHNA and CDR2 YNFKEQ. The CDR3 protein is CASSQEQGSGNTIYF. CDR3 nucleotide sequence: TGTGCCAGCAGCCAAGAACAGGGCTCTGGAAACACCATATATTTT.

The chain couples TRBV7-6 to TRBJ1-1, with a weak D call TRBD1 (6 bases). V lost 2 bases and J lost 1, with 17 bases in between. The CDR3 is 17 amino acids. Germline loops: CDR1 SGHVS, CDR2 FNYEAQ. The CDR3: CASSLLQPGHSNTEAFF. The DNA for the CDR3 is TGTGCCAGCAGCTTATTACAACCGGGACACTCGAACACTGAAGCTTTCTTT.

The J gene is TRBJ2-6, the V gene TRBV7-9; D not resolved. Germline V lookup: CDR1 SEHNR, CDR2 FQNEAQ (reference sequence). V lost 5 bases and J lost 0, with 5 bases in between. The CDR3 covers 14 residues. DNA for the CDR3: TGTGCCAGCAGCCCAGTCTCTGGGGCCAACGTCCTGACTTTC. As protein: CASSPVSGANVLTF.

This clone was counted between two and nine times. This chain connects TRBV15 to TRBJ1-1; 7 nucleotides agree with TRBD1. V gave up 6 bases and J gave up 0 bases; unmatched junction bases: 4. Germline lookup yields CDR1 LNHNV and CDR2 YYDKDF (reference sequence). This CDR3 region has 14 residues. The CDR3 protein is CATRRGQMNTEAFF. The CDR3 DNA reads TGTGCCACCAGAAGGGGACAGATGAACACTGAAGCTTTCTTT.

V gene TRBV6-5 combines with J gene TRBJ2-2, with 12 bases aligning to TRBD2. Looked up from germline, CDR1 is MNHEY and CDR2 is SVGAGI. The ends lost 2 bases at V and 7 bases at J; junction bases unmatched: 5. This CDR3 contains 16 residues. CDR3 coding DNA: TGTGCCAGCAGTTACCTGACTAGCGGGAGAGGCGGGGAGCTGTTTTTT. Translating it yields CASSYLTSGRGGELFF.

The rearrangement links TRBV7-8 to TRBJ1-6; no clear D gene. Germline V gene sequence: CDR1 SGHVS, CDR2 FQNEAQ. V was shortened by 4 bases and J by 5 bases, with 12 bases between the two germline ends. The CDR3 consists of 15 residues. As DNA, the CDR3 is TGTGCCAGCAGCTCGTACGCAGGCAATAATTCACCCCTCCACTTT. The encoded protein is CASSSYAGNNSPLHF.

The rearrangement links TRBV24-1 to TRBJ2-6; no reliable D call. This CDR3 has 16 amino acids. V gave up 4 bases and J gave up 6 bases, with 15 bases separating them. Germline V gives CDR1 KGHDR, CDR2 SFDVKD. CDR3 bases: TGTGCCACCAGTGACAATACCCACTCCTCGGCCAACGTCCTGACTTTC. Translation gives CATSDNTHSSANVLTF.

The chain recombines TRBV28 with TRBJ1-2; 7 positions match TRBD1. V was pared by 8 bases and J by 4 bases, with 10 bases of the junction left unmatched. The CDR3 length is 14 residues. CDR1 is MDHEN, CDR2 SYDVKM, per germline. CDR3 sequence: CASFSEGAFYGYTF. CDR3 DNA: TGTGCCAGCTTCTCCGAGGGGGCCTTCTATGGCTACACCTTC.

J is TRBJ2-3 and V is TRBV14; D is undetermined. Germline V gene data show CDR1 as SGHDN and CDR2 as FVKESK. Trimming pared 1 base from V and 0 bases from J, leaving 5 bases between. The CDR3 is 14 amino acids. The CDR3 DNA reads TGTGCCAGCAGCCAAGGACTGAGCACAGATACGCAGTATTTT. Protein: CASSQGLSTDTQYF.

This clone was seen just once. The V gene is TRBV4-1, the J gene TRBJ2-7; 9 nucleotides match TRBD1. Germline V CDR1 and CDR2: MGHRA, YSYEKL. The CDR3 covers 15 residues. J gave up 3 bases and V 7 bases, and 10 bases lay outside the gene matches. In nucleotides, the CDR3 is TGCGCCAGCACCCCCGGGGGACAGGGTCTCTACGAGCAGTACTTC. Protein product: CASTPGGQGLYEQYF.

This chain links TRBV27 with TRBJ1-5; TRBD1 is a possible D gene (5 bases). V was cut by 2 bases and J by 7 bases, with 15 bases left in between. The CDR3 is 15 amino acids. Germline lookup yields CDR1 MNHEY and CDR2 SMNVEV (reference sequence). CDR3 sequence: CASSLRWQGGQPQHF. For the CDR3, the DNA is TGTGCCAGCAGTTTAAGGTGGCAGGGCGGACAGCCCCAGCATTTT.